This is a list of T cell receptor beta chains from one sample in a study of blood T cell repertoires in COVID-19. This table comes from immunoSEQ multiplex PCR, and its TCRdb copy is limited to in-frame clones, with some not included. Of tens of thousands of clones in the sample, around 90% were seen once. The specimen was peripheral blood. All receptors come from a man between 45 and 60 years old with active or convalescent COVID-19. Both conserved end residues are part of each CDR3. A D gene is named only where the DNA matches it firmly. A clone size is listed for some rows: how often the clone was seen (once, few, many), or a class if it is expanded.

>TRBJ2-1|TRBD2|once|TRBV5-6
CASRAGLADYNEQFF
TGTGCCAGCAGGGCGGGACTAGCAGACTACAATGAGCAGTTCTTC
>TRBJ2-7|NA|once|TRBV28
CASRYGLTAYYEQYF
TGTGCCAGCAGGTACGGACTAACAGCCTACTACGAGCAGTACTTC
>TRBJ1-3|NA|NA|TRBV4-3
CASSRGLQSSGNTIYF
TGCGCCAGCAGCCGGGGACTTCAGAGCTCTGGAAACACCATATATTTT
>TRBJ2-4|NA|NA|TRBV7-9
CASSLPGHNIQYF
TGTGCCAGCAGCTTACCAGGGCACAACATTCAGTACTTC
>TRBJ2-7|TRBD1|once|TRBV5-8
CASSPVGGTASYEQYF
TGTGCCAGCAGCCCCGTCGGTGGGACAGCTTCCTACGAGCAGTACTTC
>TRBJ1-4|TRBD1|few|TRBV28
CASSSPRTGLDEKLFF
TGTGCCAGCAGTTCCCCGAGGACAGGGCTCGATGAAAAACTGTTTTTT
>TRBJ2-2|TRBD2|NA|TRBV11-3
CASSPLRAGGNTGELFF
TGTGCCAGCAGCCCCTTACGGGCGGGGGGGAACACCGGGGAGCTGTTTTTT
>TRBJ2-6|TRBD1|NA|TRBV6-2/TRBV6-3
CASSYETGTSGANVLTF
TGTGCCAGCAGTTACGAGACAGGGACCTCTGGGGCCAACGTCCTGACTTTC
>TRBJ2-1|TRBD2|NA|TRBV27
CATAASGSRVGTYNEQFF
TGTGCCACCGCGGCTAGCGGGAGTAGAGTTGGCACCTACAATGAGCAGTTCTTC
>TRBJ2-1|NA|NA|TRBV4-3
CASSQDWGESSYNEQFF
TGCGCCAGCAGCCAAGATTGGGGGGAGAGCTCCTACAATGAGCAGTTCTTC
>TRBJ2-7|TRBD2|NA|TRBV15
CATSSDGTDVAGGSYEQYF
TGTGCCACCAGCAGTGACGGGACAGACGTAGCGGGAGGGAGCTACGAGCAGTACTTC
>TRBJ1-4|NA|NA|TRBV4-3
CASSQDPGGGEKLFF
TGCGCCAGCAGCCAAGATCCGGGGGGGGGTGAAAAACTGTTTTTT
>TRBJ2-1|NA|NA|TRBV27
CASSLFLTGSVMYNEQFF
TGTGCCAGCAGTTTATTCCTGACAGGATCAGTTATGTACAATGAGCAGTTCTTC
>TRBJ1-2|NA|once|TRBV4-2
CASSQGAQGPLGYTF
TGTGCCAGCAGCCAAGGGGCGCAGGGGCCGCTTGGCTACACCTTC
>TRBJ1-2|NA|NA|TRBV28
CASSPGTFYGYTF
TGTGCCAGCAGCCCCGGGACATTCTATGGCTACACCTTC
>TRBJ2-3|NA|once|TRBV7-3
CASSLLGASTDTQYF
TGTGCCAGCAGCTTATTGGGGGCAAGCACAGATACGCAGTATTTT
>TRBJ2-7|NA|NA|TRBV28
CASSSPGFLSYEQYF
TGTGCCAGCAGTTCGCCGGGTTTTCTCTCCTACGAGCAGTACTTC
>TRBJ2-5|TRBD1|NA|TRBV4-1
CASSQDPTGGLQETQYF
TGCGCCAGCAGCCAAGATCCGACAGGGGGCCTACAAGAGACCCAGTACTTC
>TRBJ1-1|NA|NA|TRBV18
CASSLGLARDTEAFF
TGTGCCAGCTCACTCGGTTTGGCCAGGGACACTGAAGCTTTCTTT
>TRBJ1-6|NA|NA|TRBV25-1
CASSEYKGVNSPLHF
TGTGCCAGCAGTGAATATAAAGGGGTCAATTCACCCCTCCACTTT
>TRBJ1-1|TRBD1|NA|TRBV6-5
CASNMDRGHTEAFF
TGTGCCAGCAACATGGACAGGGGGCACACTGAAGCTTTCTTT
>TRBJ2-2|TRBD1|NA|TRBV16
CASSQATGALQDTGELFF
TGTGCCAGCAGCCAAGCGACAGGGGCCCTTCAGGACACCGGGGAGCTGTTTTTT
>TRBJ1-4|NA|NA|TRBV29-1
CSVGSVNEKLFF
TGCAGCGTTGGGTCGGTTAATGAAAAACTGTTTTTT
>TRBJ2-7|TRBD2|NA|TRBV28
CASRVGGLAGSFTYEQYF
TGTGCCAGCAGGGTCGGGGGACTAGCGGGATCGTTCACCTACGAGCAGTACTTC
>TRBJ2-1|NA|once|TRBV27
CASSLTSPYNEQFF
TGTGCCAGCAGTTTAACGAGCCCTTACAATGAGCAGTTCTTC
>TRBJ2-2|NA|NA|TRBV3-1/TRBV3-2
CASSPYNTGELFF
TGTGCCAGCAGCCCGTATAACACCGGGGAGCTGTTTTTT
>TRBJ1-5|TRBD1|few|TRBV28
CASSRLGQGEQPQHF
TGTGCCAGCAGTCGCCTGGGACAGGGAGAACAGCCCCAGCATTTT
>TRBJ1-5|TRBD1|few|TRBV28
CASSRTGLYSNQPQHF
TGTGCCAGCAGCCGGACAGGGCTCTACAGCAATCAGCCCCAGCATTTT
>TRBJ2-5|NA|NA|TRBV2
CASSRLGDQETQYF
TGTGCCAGCAGTCGACTAGGGGATCAAGAGACCCAGTACTTC
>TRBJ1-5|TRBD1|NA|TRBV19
CASSIRPGTGDQPQHF
TGTGCCAGTAGTATACGTCCCGGGACAGGGGACCAGCCCCAGCATTTT
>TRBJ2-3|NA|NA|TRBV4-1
CASSQGGGLRATDTQYF
TGCGCCAGCAGCCAAGGGGGTGGACTACGGGCAACAGATACGCAGTATTTT
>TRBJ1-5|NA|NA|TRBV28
CASSFGHISNQPQHF
TGTGCCAGCAGTTTTGGACACATTAGCAATCAGCCCCAGCATTTT
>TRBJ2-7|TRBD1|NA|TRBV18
CASSGTGHSYEQYF
TGTGCCAGCTCTGGGACAGGCCACTCCTACGAGCAGTACTTC
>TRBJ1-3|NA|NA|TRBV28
CASSLDTSPGNTIYF
TGTGCCAGCAGCCTGGACACGTCGCCTGGAAACACCATATATTTT
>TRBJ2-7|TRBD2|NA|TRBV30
CAGGRGATYEQYF
TGTGCCGGGGGGCGGGGGGCGACCTACGAGCAGTACTTC
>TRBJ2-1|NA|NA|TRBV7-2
CASSWGLPPSSYNEQFF
TGTGCCAGCAGCTGGGGCCTCCCCCCCAGCTCCTACAATGAGCAGTTCTTC
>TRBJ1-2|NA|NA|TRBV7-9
CASSLRDGLHYGYTF
TGTGCCAGCAGCTTGCGGGACGGGCTTCACTATGGCTACACCTTC
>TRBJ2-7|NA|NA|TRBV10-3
CAISGLDPYEQYF
TGTGCCATCAGCGGACTGGATCCCTACGAGCAGTACTTC
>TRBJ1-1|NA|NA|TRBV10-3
CAISGSLLNTEAFF
TGTGCCATCAGTGGGTCACTATTGAACACTGAAGCTTTCTTT
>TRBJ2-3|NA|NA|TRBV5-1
CASSLEPGSTDTQYF
TGCGCCAGCAGCTTGGAGCCGGGGTCTACAGATACGCAGTATTTT
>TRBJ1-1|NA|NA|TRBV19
CASSPTTPWTEAFF
TGTGCCAGTAGCCCGACAACGCCGTGGACTGAAGCTTTCTTT
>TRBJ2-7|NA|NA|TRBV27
CASSFQGPRGEQYF
TGTGCCAGCAGTTTCCAGGGTCCCAGGGGTGAGCAGTACTTC
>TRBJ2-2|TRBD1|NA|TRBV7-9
CASSVSGTGVQAGELFF
TGTGCCAGCAGCGTATCCGGGACAGGGGTTCAAGCCGGGGAGCTGTTTTTT
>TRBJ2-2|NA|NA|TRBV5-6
CASSLGQPSTGELFF
TGTGCCAGCAGCTTGGGACAGCCGTCCACCGGGGAGCTGTTTTTT
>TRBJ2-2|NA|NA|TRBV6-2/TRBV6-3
CASSYPQGFFTGELFF
TGTGCCAGCAGTTACCCCCAGGGGTTTTTCACCGGGGAGCTGTTTTTT
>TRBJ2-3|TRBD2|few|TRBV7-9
CASSRGLAGGFSTDTQYF
TGTGCCAGCAGCCGCGGACTAGCGGGAGGGTTCAGCACAGATACGCAGTATTTT
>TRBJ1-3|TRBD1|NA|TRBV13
CASSSGQGRFGNTIYF
TGTGCCAGCAGCTCGGGACAGGGTCGCTTTGGAAACACCATATATTTT
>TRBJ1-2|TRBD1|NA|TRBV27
CASSRQGPYGYTF
TGTGCCAGCAGCCGACAGGGTCCGTATGGCTACACCTTC
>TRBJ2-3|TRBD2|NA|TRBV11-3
CASSSRGSGRGDTQYF
TGTGCCAGCAGCTCGAGGGGTAGCGGGAGGGGAGATACGCAGTATTTT
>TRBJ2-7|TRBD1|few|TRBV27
CASSSNRGRGNEQYF
TGTGCCAGCAGTTCAAACAGGGGGCGCGGAAACGAGCAGTACTTC
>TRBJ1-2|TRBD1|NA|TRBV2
CASSGRTGGDGYTF
TGTGCCAGCAGTGGAAGGACAGGGGGGGATGGCTACACCTTC
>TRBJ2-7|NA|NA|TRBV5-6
CASSLVGHGEQYF
TGTGCCAGCAGCTTGGTGGGGCACGGCGAGCAGTACTTC
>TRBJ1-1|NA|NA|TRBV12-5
CASGPPGREAFF
TGTGCTAGTGGTCCCCCGGGTAGAGAAGCTTTCTTT
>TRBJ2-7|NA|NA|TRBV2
CASRVRGDEQYF
TGTGCCAGCCGGGTCAGGGGAGACGAGCAGTACTTC
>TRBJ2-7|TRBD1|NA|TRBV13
CASSLGTGPDYEQYF
TGTGCCAGCAGCCTAGGGACAGGTCCGGACTACGAGCAGTACTTC
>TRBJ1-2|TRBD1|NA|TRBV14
CASSQWDRPYGYTF
TGTGCCAGCAGCCAGTGGGACAGGCCGTATGGCTACACCTTC
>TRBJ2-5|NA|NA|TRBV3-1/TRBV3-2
CASSQRQGGWETQYF
TGTGCCAGCAGCCAACGCCAGGGGGGCTGGGAGACCCAGTACTTC
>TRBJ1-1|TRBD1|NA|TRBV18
CASSPWDSSPAFF
TGTGCCAGCTCACCCTGGGACAGCTCTCCAGCTTTCTTT
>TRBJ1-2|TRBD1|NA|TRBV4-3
CASSHRDRGDYGYTF
TGCGCCAGCAGCCATCGGGACAGGGGTGACTATGGCTACACCTTC
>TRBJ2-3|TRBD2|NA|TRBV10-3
CAIRTSGREVGTDTQYF
TGTGCCATCAGGACTAGCGGGAGAGAGGTGGGCACAGATACGCAGTATTTT